These 30 T cell receptor beta chains share one sample of origin, sequenced in a study of blood T cells in healthy people across ages. Through a sample-barcoded 5' primer and a J-beta primer mix, a second PCR was run for roughly 7 to 11 cycles. TCRdb re-derived calls from the 5' RACE reads in MiXCR, one entry per CDR3 protein. Of 980,000 or so distinct CDR3 sequences listed, roughly 43% are singletons. Sequencing input: blood. Source of these receptors: a young man in good health.

The genes are TRBV3-1 and TRBJ2-5; TRBD1 or TRBD2 may be the D gene (5 bases each). The CDR3 contains 17 residues. The V end was cut by 1 base, the J end by 5 bases, with 20 bases between. Germline V lookup: CDR1 LGHDT, CDR2 YNNKEL (reference sequence). The CDR3 loop is CASSQAPTLIWGETQYF. In nucleotides, the CDR3 is TGTGCCAGCAGCCAAGCCCCGACCTTAATTTGGGGGGAGACCCAGTACTTC.

The CDR3: CSPARVDYNEQFF. The CDR3 nucleotides are TGCAGTCCCGCCCGCGTCGACTACAATGAGCAGTTCTTC. V usage is TRBV20-1 and J usage is TRBJ2-1; D is unclear. V lost 8 bases to trimming and J lost 3 bases, with 14 bases between them. The V gene's germline CDR1 is DFQATT and CDR2 SNEGSKA (reference sequence). The CDR3 consists of 13 residues.

V is TRBV19 and J is TRBJ2-1; D is perhaps TRBD1 (6 bases). Trimming stripped 4 bases from V and 10 bases from J, with 17 bases between. The CDR3 is 14 amino acids. Germline CDR1 and CDR2: LNHDA and SQIVND (reference sequence). The CDR3: CASSNFEQGQEQFF. DNA for the CDR3: TGTGCCAGTAGTAACTTCGAACAGGGACAAGAGCAGTTCTTC.

This clonotype was seen more than once but under ten times. The chain joins TRBV5-1 to TRBJ1-2; D is possibly TRBD1 (5 bases). Trimming took off 0 bases at V and 5 bases at J, with 14 bases between the two ends. The CDR3 has 15 amino acids. Germline CDR1 reads SGHRS; CDR2 reads YFSETQ. The CDR3 region has the DNA TGCGCCAGCAGCTTGGGGGACCGGGAGTTATATGGCTACACCTTC. Translated, it gives CASSLGDRELYGYTF. Filled out from reference TRBV5-1 and TRBJ1-2, the complete variable domain reads KAGVTQTPRYLIKTRGQQVTLSCSPISGHRSVSWYQQTPGQGLQFLFEYFSETQRNKGNFPGRFSGRQFSNSRSEMNVSTLELGDSALYLCASSLGDRELYGYTFGSGTRLTVV.

The chain recombines TRBV5-1 with TRBJ2-3; D remains ambiguous. CDR1 is SGHRS, CDR2 YFSETQ, per germline. The V end lost 0 bases, the J end lost 1 base, and 9 bases lay between the germline ends. This CDR3 comprises 15 residues. The CDR3 DNA is TGCGCCAGCAGCTTGGGGGCCGGACGCACAGATACGCAGTATTTT. This translates into CASSLGAGRTDTQYF.

A single count supports this clonotype. The chain links TRBV24-1 to TRBJ2-7, with D perhaps TRBD1 (6 bases). Near its end, the DNA agrees better with TRBJ2-5, so the J call may be wrong. The CDR3 contains 15 residues. In germline, CDR1 is KGHDR, CDR2 SFDVKD. The DNA for the CDR3 is TGTGCCACCAGTGATCCCGGGACACTACAAGAGACCCAGTACTTC. It codes for CATSDPGTLQETQYF.

The V call is TRBV4-1, the J call TRBJ2-7; D possibly corresponds to TRBD1 (5 bases). Germline V CDR1 and CDR2: MGHRA, YSYEKL. The CDR3 runs to 16 residues. V was shortened by 0 bases and J by 7 bases, with 19 bases between the two germline ends. This CDR3 is CASSQDWQGAYNEQYF. The CDR3 DNA reads TGCGCCAGCAGCCAAGATTGGCAGGGTGCCTACAATGAGCAGTACTTC.

This clonotype was recorded a few times. The chain combines TRBV5-6 with TRBJ2-5; D call uncertain. There are 15 residues in the CDR3. The germline V gene has CDR1 SGHDT and CDR2 YYEEEE. The germline V and J ends were trimmed by 0 bases and 2 bases, with 11 bases remaining between them. The CDR3 DNA sequence: TGTGCCAGCAGCTTGGCGGCAGAACCGCAAGAGACCCAGTACTTC. The encoded protein is CASSLAAEPQETQYF.

The chain carries TRBV29-1 and TRBJ2-7, with D possibly matching TRBD2 (6 bases). The ends were cut back, 0 bases at V and 6 bases at J, with 9 bases in the middle. Germline CDR1 reads SQVTM; CDR2 reads ANQGSEA. This CDR3 is 12 amino acids long. CDR3 DNA: TGCAGCGTTGAAGATGGAGGGCTCGAGCAGTACTTC. This codes for CSVEDGGLEQYF.

The chain is built from TRBV12-3 or TRBV12-4 and TRBJ2-5; a possible D gene is TRBD2 (6 bases). The ends were cut back, 3 bases at V and 5 bases at J, with 13 bases in the middle. The CDR3 has 14 amino acids. In nucleotides, the CDR3 is TGTGCCAGCAGTTTTTCGGCTAGCGCTGAGACCCAGTACTTC. It translates to CASSFSASAETQYF.

This sequence joins TRBV6-1 and TRBJ1-5, with TRBD1 identical over 10 bases. Germline V lookup: CDR1 MNHNS, CDR2 SASEGT. V lost 1 base to trimming and J lost 6 bases; unmatched junction nucleotides: 9. The CDR3 spans 17 residues. CDR3 residues: CASSEGLVTGGSQPQHF. Written as DNA, the CDR3 is TGTGCCAGCAGTGAAGGTTTAGTGACAGGGGGCTCTCAGCCCCAGCATTTT.

This chain links TRBV30 with TRBJ1-2, with TRBD1 as a possible D gene (6 bases). The CDR3 contains 15 residues. CDR1 is GTSNPN and CDR2 is SVGIG in the germline V gene (reference sequence). V was trimmed by 0 bases and J by 1 base, leaving 12 bases between them. The CDR3 region is CAWSVRGGGNYGYTF. In nucleotides, the CDR3 is TGTGCCTGGAGTGTACGTGGAGGGGGTAACTATGGCTACACCTTC. Supplemented by reference TRBV30 and TRBJ1-2, the full variable domain reads SQTIHQWPATLVQPVGSPLSLECTVEGTSNPNLYWYRQAAGRGLQLLFYSVGIGQISSEVPQNLSASRPQDRQFILSSKKLLLSDSGFYLCAWSVRGGGNYGYTFGSGTRLTVV.

This rearrangement joins TRBV5-1 to TRBJ2-1; 9 bases are shared with TRBD1. CDR3 length: 17 amino acids. The V gene's germline CDR1 is SGHRS and CDR2 YFSETQ. After removal of 2 bases from V and 7 bases from J, the junction contained 13 bases not matched to a gene. In DNA, the CDR3 is TGCGCCAGCAGCTTTAATCCAGGGACAGGGCGGAATAATGAGCAGTTCTTC. Translating it yields CASSFNPGTGRNNEQFF.

The gene calls are TRBV5-1 and TRBJ2-5; 7 bases fit TRBD1. V shed 4 bases, J shed 2 bases, and the junction held 8 bases outside the gene matches. This CDR3 has 15 residues. CDR1 is SGHRS and CDR2 is YFSETQ in the germline V gene. This CDR3 is CASSAAGTVQETQYF. Written as DNA, the CDR3 is TGCGCCAGCAGCGCGGCCGGGACAGTACAAGAGACCCAGTACTTC.

The chain joins TRBV12-3 or TRBV12-4 to TRBJ2-7, with D hard to call. V lost 5 bases, J lost 7 bases, and 12 bases lay in between. This CDR3 comprises 12 residues. The CDR3 DNA reads TGTGCCAGCAGTCCTCGGGTGATAGAGCAGTACTTC. Its translation is CASSPRVIEQYF.

The chain is built from TRBV9 and TRBJ1-2, with D uncertain. V was clipped by 0 bases and J by 8 bases, with 8 bases between them. CDR1 SGDLS and CDR2 YYNGEE come from the germline V gene. CDR3 length equals 12 residues. The CDR3 DNA sequence: TGTGCCAGCAGCGTAGCGTCGGGCGGCTACACCTTC. Translating gives CASSVASGGYTF.

The chain has TRBV7-6 and TRBJ1-5; TRBD1 might be the D (5 bases). V was clipped by 3 bases and J by 11 bases, with 14 bases between them. CDR3 length equals 13 residues. Germline assignment: CDR1 SGHVS and CDR2 FNYEAQ. The CDR3 coding sequence is TGTGCCAGCAGCTTGGGGGGGGGGACGTCCCAGCATTTT. It translates to CASSLGGGTSQHF.

The chain joins TRBV4-1 to TRBJ2-3; 8 nucleotides agree with TRBD1. Losses at the gene ends were 2 bases for V and 1 base for J; bases not matched to a gene: 17. The germline gives CDR1 MGHRA, CDR2 YSYEKL. The CDR3 consists of 20 residues. CDR3: CASSQPDRARSHSGTDTQYF. As DNA, the CDR3 is TGCGCCAGCAGCCAACCGGACAGGGCGAGGTCACATTCAGGCACAGATACGCAGTATTTT.

The chain couples TRBV5-1 to TRBJ2-1; a possible D gene is TRBD1 (6 bases). Trimming left V 3 bases short and J 0 bases short, with 16 bases between. CDR3 length: 17 residues. CDR1 and CDR2 (germline): SGHRS, YFSETQ. The CDR3 DNA reads TGCGCCAGCAGCTCGTTACAGGGTCTATTCTCCTACAATGAGCAGTTCTTC. Protein product: CASSSLQGLFSYNEQFF.

The V call is TRBV9, the J call TRBJ1-2; D gene ambiguous. Trimming removed 3 bases from V and 1 base from J, with 10 bases in between. The CDR3 contains 14 residues. Germline CDR1 SGDLS, CDR2 YYNGEE. The CDR3: CASSESGSNYGYTF. DNA for the CDR3: TGTGCCAGCAGCGAAAGTGGCAGTAACTATGGCTACACCTTC. The full variable domain, in which reference TRBV9 and TRBJ1-2 provide the parts outside the CDR3, is DSGVTQTPKHLITATGQRVTLRCSPRSGDLSVYWYQQSLDQGLQFLIQYYNGEERAKGNILERFSAQQFPDLHSELNLSSLELGDSALYFCASSESGSNYGYTFGSGTRLTVV.

This clonotype was counted between two and nine times. The rearrangement joins TRBV28 to TRBJ1-4; the D gene is possibly TRBD1 (5 bases). The CDR3 loop spans 15 amino acids. The germline gives CDR1 MDHEN, CDR2 SYDVKM. Trimming took 6 bases from V and 4 from J, leaving 15 bases between them. In nucleotides, the CDR3 is TGTGCCAGCAGCCTAATGGGACGGGTTAATGAAAAACTGTTTTTT. Encoded protein: CASSLMGRVNEKLFF.

The sample holds a few counts of this clonotype. V usage is TRBV18 and J usage is TRBJ2-1; TRBD1 aligns across 7 bases. The CDR3 consists of 15 residues. CDR1 KGHSH and CDR2 LQKENI come from the germline V gene. J was trimmed by 4 bases and V by 6 bases; bases with no gene match: 9. CDR3 in DNA: TGTGCCAGCTCCCAGGACAGGCCCCCATACAATGAGCAGTTCTTC. Protein sequence: CASSQDRPPYNEQFF.

The V gene is TRBV6-6, the J gene TRBJ2-5, with 11 positions matching TRBD1. The germline V gene encodes CDR1 MNHNY and CDR2 SVGAGI (reference sequence). V lost 10 bases and J lost 4; bases outside the gene matches: 8. The length of the CDR3 is 14 residues. CDR3 sequence: CATSGQGAIETQYF. DNA of the CDR3: TGTGCCACCTCCGGACAGGGGGCAATAGAGACCCAGTACTTC.

This clonotype was detected once. The chain combines TRBV7-2 with TRBJ1-4; maybe TRBD1 (6 bases). Germline CDR1 and CDR2: SGHTA and FQGNSA. With 4 bases removed from V and 11 bases from J, the gap between germline ends came to 11 bases. CDR3 length: 12 residues. For the CDR3, the DNA is TGTGCCAGCAGCTCAGGGGCTAGTAAACTGTTTTTT. Translated, it gives CASSSGASKLFF.

The chain uses TRBV7-2 and TRBJ2-1, with 7 bases matching TRBD1. The J call may be in error: the DNA end matches TRBJ2-7 better. The length of the CDR3 is 15 residues. Germline CDR1 SGHTA, CDR2 FQGNSA. The CDR3 loop is CASSPGQNSYNGQYF. The CDR3 DNA reads TGTGCCAGCAGCCCGGGACAGAACTCCTACAATGGGCAGTACTTC.

This clonotype was seen a few times. This CDR3 reads CASRNRDRDSNEQFF. CDR3 in DNA: TGCGCCAGCAGAAACCGGGACAGAGATTCCAATGAGCAGTTCTTC. The chain employs TRBV5-1 and TRBJ2-1, with 7 bases identical to TRBD1. Per germline, CDR1 SGHRS and CDR2 YFSETQ. This CDR3 is 15 amino acids long. Trimming cost V 5 bases and J 6 bases; bases outside gene matches: 11.

This clonotype showed up just a few times. The chain has TRBV5-1 and TRBJ1-2, with D tentatively TRBD1 (6 bases). This CDR3 has 14 amino acids. V gave up 3 bases and J gave up 2 bases, with 11 bases separating them. From germline, CDR1 is SGHRS and CDR2 YFSETQ. CDR3 coding DNA: TGCGCCAGCAGCTCCACAGGGACCAACTATGGCTACACCTTC. Encoded protein: CASSSTGTNYGYTF.

V gene TRBV5-1 combines with J gene TRBJ2-2, with D perhaps TRBD1 (6 bases). The germline V gene encodes CDR1 SGHRS and CDR2 YFSETQ. The CDR3 covers 13 residues. V was trimmed by 6 bases and J by 5 bases, leaving 11 bases between them. CDR3 sequence (DNA): TGCGCCAGCACGACAGGCCCGACCGGGGAGCTGTTTTTT. This gives the protein CASTTGPTGELFF.

This clonotype was seen more than once but under ten times. The genes are TRBV6-5 and TRBJ2-5, with 7 bases fitting TRBD1. Matching the DNA end better, TRBJ2-7 makes the J call doubtful. The germline V gene encodes CDR1 MNHEY and CDR2 SVGAGI. The CDR3 extends over 15 amino acids. The CDR3 nucleotides are TGTGCCAGCAGTCCCGCGAACCGACAGGGCCACGAGCAGTACTTC. It specifies CASSPANRQGHEQYF.

V usage is TRBV27 and J usage is TRBJ2-3; 7 nucleotides line up with TRBD1. This CDR3 has 15 amino acids. Per the germline V gene, CDR1 is MNHEY and CDR2 is SMNVEV (reference sequence). V shed 7 bases and J 1 base; nucleotides not matched to a gene: 8. Here the CDR3 reads CASTKGGSRTDTQYF. The CDR3 bases are TGTGCCAGCACCAAAGGGGGCTCTCGCACAGATACGCAGTATTTT.